This T cell receptor beta chain was sequenced in a study of OX40 agonist ivuxolimab in advanced cancers. Across the whole study: Administration of intravenous ivuxolimab to patients occurred every 2 weeks at 0.01 to 10 mg/kg. Of mixed ages from about 20 to 90 and averaging 60 years, the group was around 78% male. Overall study findings and caveats: Also showing low normalized T-cell clonal expansion were some of the nonresponders.

V shed 6 bases, J shed 1 base, and the junction held 4 bases outside the gene matches. The CDR3 is 14 residues long. Germline loops: CDR1 MDHEN, CDR2 SYDVKM. Only in-frame clones appear in the TCRdb table, and some are missing; sequencing was by immunoSEQ multiplex PCR. The sample yields some 60,000 clones, about four fifths seen once. Details on this clone: Antigen specificity is unknown.

The V call is TRBV28, the J call TRBJ2-5, with 8 bases aligning to TRBD2. Specimen: CD4+ or CD8+ T cells sorted from blood, collected in a trial of the OX40 agonist ivuxolimab. This sequence originates from an adult with an advanced solid tumor such as melanoma, head and neck, liver or kidney cancer. The CDR3 coding sequence is TGTGCCAGCAGCCCAGCGGGAGTCCAAGAGACCCAGTACTTC. The encoded protein is CASSPAGVQETQYF.